This entry describes one TCR beta chain. This clone was recorded once. Its antigen remains undetermined. Nothing much larger sits one base from this clone, and base qualities are not available. Looking up the germline V gene yields CDR1 SGDLS and CDR2 YYNGEE. Taken from cysteine to phenylalanine, the CDR3 has 13 residues. This entry keeps only the CDR3 DNA: 39 bases, framed from base 1. The trim is 3 bases for V and 2 bases for J, with a gap of 6 bases between the germline ends. This specimen belongs to a study of blood T cell repertoires in COVID-19 (dated by TCRdb to the early 2020s). For the wider study: Samples covering the acute and convalescent phases of COVID-19 were provided by collaborators in the United States, Italy and Spain. The material from the prospective study consisted of cDNA or gDNA derived from T cells, B-cell-depleted T cells, or PBMCs. HLA class I and class II types, where available, came from metadata supplied by the sample provider rather than from assay-based typing. Deeply sampled blood TCRbeta repertoires from subjects exposed to, actively infected with, or recovered from COVID-19 were included in the dataset. A freely available public database, intended as a resource for researchers studying the immune response to SARS-CoV-2, is where the repertoires were released. Nearly every sample came with metadata listing a de-identified subject ID, COVID-19 status, age in years and sex. The samples were drawn from two sources: the first 160 participants of the ongoing ImmuneRACE study, and fewer than 1,500 subjects contributed by 6 global collaborators.

TCRbeta CDR3 regions were amplified from genomic DNA by means of the immunoSEQ Assay, a bias-controlled multiplex PCR. Per the source publication's procedure: Nucleated cell counts per sample were estimated from amplification of reference gene primers within the assay. Sequence reads were collapsed and filtered to measure the absolute abundance of every unique TCRbeta CDR3 rearrangement. For each sample, productive Simpson clonality was calculated by taking the square root of Simpson's diversity index across productive rearrangements. TCRdb mirrors the immuneACCESS table, restricted to in-frame sequences. Some clones are absent from its copies; in checked studies, under half trace to an unresolved V gene, and the reason for the others is unknown. D and trimming were read from the DNA, whereas the V and J calls and clone size are those reported in that table. In all, the sample holds roughly 180,000 clones, and about 81% of those were seen once. About an eighth of the sample goes to the ten largest clones.

At one collaborating source in Seattle, patients were enrolled during active infection and were followed longitudinally through the course of disease. Collaborating institutions collected whole blood in K2EDTA tubes following their own protocols. Collaborator samples were shipped for TCRbeta analysis as frozen whole blood, isolated PBMCs, or DNA extracted from either sample type. Paper-wide results and their limitations: Clinical and demographic metadata were provided uncurated, with the amount varying by source and participant.

The V and J genes are TRBV9 and TRBJ2-1, with the D gene not clear enough to name. The sequencing input was peripheral blood. This receptor was identified in a woman aged 80 or older with COVID-19, enrolled during active disease. The nucleotide sequence is given as TGTGCCAGCAGCGATCCCACCTACAATGAGCAGTTCTTC. This is translated as CASSDPTYNEQFF.